The rows below give T cell receptor beta chains drawn from one sample of a study of OX40 agonist ivuxolimab in advanced cancers. Libraries were prepared by immunoSEQ multiplex PCR; TCRdb keeps only in-frame clonotypes and omits some of them. The sample yields roughly 130,000 clones, over 85% seen once. The sequences come from CD4+ or CD8+ T cells sorted from blood, collected in a trial of the OX40 agonist ivuxolimab. These receptors all stem from an adult with an advanced solid tumor such as melanoma, head and neck, liver or kidney cancer. Each CDR3 is given without its conserved first and last residue. Expanded clones are given a class, and other clones once, few, many or no size at all.

.,TRBV6-5,TRBJ1-2,ASSLTGRANYGYT
.,TRBV28,TRBJ1-2,ASSLAGDGYT
.,TRBV5-1,.,ASSLSLSEQY
.,TRBV2,TRBJ2-3,ASSVQLVLDTQY
.,TRBV2,TRBJ2-3,ASIGLAGGGRTTDTQY
.,TRBV19,TRBJ2-7,ASNAVAGGPYEQY
.,TRBV5-1,TRBJ2-5,ASSLGGGETQY
.,TRBV7-3,TRBJ2-3,ASSLDTQQRGQDTQY
once,TRBV2,TRBJ1-6,ASTGQGGYNPPLH
.,TRBV11-3,TRBJ2-1,ASAGGEYEQF
.,TRBV5-8,TRBJ2-5,ASTYGALYAQETQY
.,TRBV5-1,TRBJ2-6,ASSFFLRQGGFGANVLT
.,TRBV7-6,TRBJ1-3,ASSLYGPGPQGTIY
once,TRBV18,TRBJ1-4,ASSPYSRIEKLF
.,TRBV7-9,TRBJ1-2,ASSLNGGYT
.,TRBV7-6,TRBJ2-2,ASSLAGGNTGELF
.,TRBV7-2,TRBJ2-3,ASSLARPPDTQY
.,TRBV6-5,TRBJ1-4,ASSGPQAPF
.,TRBV11-2,TRBJ1-1,ASSGDRNTEAF
.,TRBV6-4,TRBJ1-5,ASSVGFNQPQH
.,TRBV6-6,TRBJ2-1,ASSFHRSGNEQF
.,TRBV27,TRBJ1-1,ASRDGTEAF
.,TRBV4-3,TRBJ1-5,ASSDRVNQPQH
.,TRBV5-1,TRBJ2-7,ASSLGGGQY
.,TRBV19,TRBJ1-1,ASSQGQAEAF
.,TRBV15,TRBJ2-1,ATGGPRGRSSYNEQF
.,TRBV9,TRBJ2-1,ASSVTTSATTYNEQF
few,TRBV11-2,TRBJ1-1,ASSYTYRGNTEAF
.,TRBV28,TRBJ1-1,ASSYPRGENTEAF
.,TRBV18,TRBJ2-5,ASSPGLGGETQY
.,TRBV5-1,TRBJ2-3,ASSLREDSTDTQY
few,TRBV2,TRBJ2-3,ASKVRQGSTDTQY
.,TRBV29-1,TRBJ2-5,SVERPLGGHQETQY
.,TRBV2,TRBJ2-3,ASRPRGVTDTQY
once,TRBV4-3,TRBJ2-5,ASSQVYGVPGQGKILETQY
.,TRBV5-1,TRBJ1-6,ASSSQIGNSPLH
.,TRBV2,TRBJ1-1,ASSLRGFNTEAF
.,TRBV28,TRBJ2-5,ASCGGVGETQY
.,TRBV5-5,TRBJ1-6,ASSPAQGSSYNSPLH
.,TRBV6-5,TRBJ2-7,ASSYSAREPYEQY
.,TRBV7-9,TRBJ1-4,ASSVRRDRGTNEKLF
.,TRBV5-4,TRBJ2-1,ASSPSPGLRYNEQF
.,TRBV6-4,TRBJ2-2,ASSDVPGNTGELF
.,TRBV7-2,TRBJ2-5,ASSLYAGKETQY